The rows below give T cell receptor beta chains drawn from one sample of a study of blood T cell repertoires in COVID-19. Repertoires were generated with immunoSEQ multiplex PCR, while TCRdb's copy carries only in-frame clones and drops some. The sample holds around 150,000 clones, approximately 83% seen once. Sequenced material: peripheral blood. These receptors came from a man in his fifties or sixties with acute or convalescent COVID-19. Both conserved end residues are part of each CDR3. The D gene is left open where the match is weak. Clone size appears in some rows only: once, few, many, or a class for an expanded clone.

>TRBJ2-1|.|TRBV25-1|.
TGTGCCAGCAGTGGATACGGGATAAACAATGAGCAGTTCTTC
CASSGYGINNEQFF
>TRBJ1-5|.|TRBV27|TRBD1
TGTGCCAGCAGTTTCAACCCAACAGGGGGCCGGGGTCAGCCCCAGCATTTT
CASSFNPTGGRGQPQHF
>TRBJ2-1|.|TRBV4-1|.
TGCGCCAGCAGCCAAGATGCGGCATATGAGCAGTTCTTC
CASSQDAAYEQFF
>TRBJ2-1|.|TRBV5-1|.
TGCGCCAGCACCCTGCTAGAGGGGGACTACAATGAGCAGTTCTTC
CASTLLEGDYNEQFF
>TRBJ1-5|.|TRBV5-1|TRBD1
TGCGCCAGCAGCCCCGGGACAGGGGTTAGCAATCAGCCCCAGCATTTT
CASSPGTGVSNQPQHF
>TRBJ2-5|.|TRBV25-1|TRBD1
TGTGCCACCAAGACAGGGTTAGAGACCCAGTACTTC
CATKTGLETQYF
>TRBJ1-3|.|TRBV3-1/TRBV3-2|.
TGTGCCAGCAGTGGTGTAGTAGACACCATATATTTT
CASSGVVDTIYF
>TRBJ2-2|.|TRBV27|.
TGTGCCAGCAGTTTATCTAGAGGGGGCGGGGAGCTGTTTTTT
CASSLSRGGGELFF
>TRBJ1-1|.|TRBV19|TRBD1
TGTGCCAGTAGTATAGGGGCAGGGGGGTCAGAGACTGAAGCTTTCTTT
CASSIGAGGSETEAFF
>TRBJ1-2|.|TRBV4-2|.
TGTGCCAGCAGCCAACACGGGGGGACGCTAAAAGGCATAGCTAACTATGGCTACACCTTC
CASSQHGGTLKGIANYGYTF
>TRBJ2-3|.|TRBV9|TRBD2
TGTGCCAGCAGCGCGGGACTAGCGGGAGGCACAGATACGCAGTATTTT
CASSAGLAGGTDTQYF
>TRBJ2-7|.|TRBV5-1|TRBD2
TGCGCCAGCGGCCCGGGACTAGCGGATTACTACGAGCAGTACTTC
CASGPGLADYYEQYF
>TRBJ1-1|.|TRBV18|TRBD1
TGTGCCAGCTCACCTGGACAGGGGGCTACTGAAGCTTTCTTT
CASSPGQGATEAFF
>TRBJ1-2|.|TRBV6-6|TRBD1
TGTGCCATTACGACAGGGGGCGTTGGCTACACCTTC
CAITTGGVGYTF
>TRBJ2-2|.|TRBV3-1/TRBV3-2|TRBD2
TGTGCCAGCAGCCAAGAATCATGGCTAGCGGGAGATCGTACCGGGGAGCTGTTTTTT
CASSQESWLAGDRTGELFF
>TRBJ2-1|few|TRBV10-3|TRBD2
TGTGCCATCACCTTAGGAGCGGGAGGTAGCAATGAGCAGTTCTTC
CAITLGAGGSNEQFF
>TRBJ2-1|.|TRBV11-2|.
TGTGCCAGCAGCTTAGATCTAAGAACCAACAATGAGCAGTTCTTC
CASSLDLRTNNEQFF
>TRBJ2-5|.|TRBV5-1|TRBD2
TGCGCCAGCACTCTAGCGGGTAAAGAGACCCAGTACTTC
CASTLAGKETQYF
>TRBJ2-1|.|TRBV6-4|TRBD1
TGTGCCAGCAGTGAGCTACAGGGGGCCCACAATGAGCAGTTCTTC
CASSELQGAHNEQFF
>TRBJ2-1|few|TRBV18|.
TGTGCCAGCTCAACTGACAACTACAATGAGCAGTTCTTC
CASSTDNYNEQFF
>TRBJ2-1|.|TRBV2|TRBD1
TGTGCCAGCAGTGGGACAGGGGGCGAACAGTTCTTC
CASSGTGGEQFF
>TRBJ1-2|.|TRBV5-1|TRBD1
TGCGCCAGCAGCTCGGGACAGGGTGGCGGCTACACCTTC
CASSSGQGGGYTF
>TRBJ1-5|.|TRBV27|.
TGTGCCAGCAGTTTCCAGGGTCAGCCCCAGCATTTT
CASSFQGQPQHF
>TRBJ2-7|.|TRBV27|.
TGTGCCAGCAGCCCTAGAATATATTCCTACGAGCAGTACTTC
CASSPRIYSYEQYF
>TRBJ1-1|once|TRBV25-1|TRBD1
TGTGCCAGCAGTGATATGAGGACAGGGAACACTGAAGCTTTCTTT
CASSDMRTGNTEAFF
>TRBJ2-5|.|TRBV3-1/TRBV3-2|.
TGTGCCAGCATACGTGGACTGTCTACAGAGACCCAGTACTTC
CASIRGLSTETQYF
>TRBJ2-1|.|TRBV10-1|TRBD2
TGCGCCAGGACTAGCGGAAATGAGCAGTTCTTC
CARTSGNEQFF
>TRBJ2-1|.|TRBV7-3|TRBD2
TGTGCCAGCAGCTTAAAGGTAGCGGGGTACAATGAGCAGTTCTTC
CASSLKVAGYNEQFF
>TRBJ1-3|.|TRBV19|.
TGTGCCAGTAGTTCCCGCAGGGTTGACTCTGGAAACACCATATATTTT
CASSSRRVDSGNTIYF
>TRBJ1-2|.|TRBV27|TRBD1
TGTGCCAGCAGCTCTGGACAGGGGTTGTATGGCTACACCTTC
CASSSGQGLYGYTF